This T cell receptor (beta chain) comes out of a study of radiotherapy plus CTLA-4 blockade in lung cancer. Background on the study: Objective responses arose in approximately 17% of patients, and 31% experienced disease control.

Profiling relied on immunoSEQ multiplex PCR, and the TCRdb table lists in-frame clones only, not all of them. The data show some 49,000 clones, with about 85% seen just once and around a quarter held by the top ten. People whose metastatic non-small-cell lung cancer was chemo-refractory got focal radiation along with CTLA-4 blockade by ipilimumab. Study observations and caveats: After treatment with radiotherapy plus ipilimumab, TCR clones that came from the tumor expanded in blood. Response, reportedly, was best predicted by interferon-beta along with early blood T cell clone dynamics.

J was trimmed by 0 bases and V by 3 bases; bases with no gene match: 11. Germline assignment: CDR1 MNHNS and CDR2 SASEGT. The CDR3 is 18 residues long. This clone was counted a few times. Its specificity is unknown. The sequenced sample was peripheral blood, obtained from a patient treated with radiotherapy plus ipilimumab. The chain couples TRBV6-1 to TRBJ1-5; 7 bases align to TRBD1. This sequence was found in a human donor with non-small cell lung cancer whose response to radiotherapy plus ipilimumab could not be evaluated. The CDR3 loop reads CASSDKQGSGYSNQPQHF. In DNA form, the CDR3 reads TGTGCCAGCAGTGATAAACAGGGGTCCGGCTATAGCAATCAGCCCCAGCATTTT.